This T cell receptor (beta chain) is drawn from a study of T cell responses to AZD1222 COVID-19 vaccine. TCRdb's copy holds only in-frame clones and misses some; the assay was immunoSEQ multiplex PCR. Among some 130,000 clones listed, approximately 91% were seen once. Whole-study results and caveats: Repertoire sampling was restricted to post-peak T cell response timepoints. Females made up more of the donors, who were largely white British, and clonal diversity may have come out too low.

This clone was observed a handful of times. Its antigen remains unknown. This sample comprised peripheral blood, obtained 28 days after the second AZD1222 dose. The receptor's source is an adult who received the AZD1222 COVID-19 vaccine.

The CDR3 here is CASSIGDSPLHF. The CDR3 DNA is TGTGCCAGTAGTATTGGGGATTCACCCCTCCACTTT. V usage is TRBV19 and J usage is TRBJ1-6; D uncertain. The CDR3 has 12 residues. V was shortened by 3 bases and J by 8 bases, with 5 bases between the two germline ends. Germline CDR1 and CDR2: LNHDA and SQIVND (reference sequence).